Below, one T cell receptor beta chain is given with its context. With MiXCR, TCRdb called clones anew from the PCR reads. The sample has about 6,500 clones, around a third seen once. V shed 3 bases, J shed 6 bases, and the junction held 11 bases outside the gene matches. The germline V gene has CDR1 KGHDR and CDR2 SFDVKD. This CDR3 comprises 17 residues. These data originate in a study of metastatic and nonmetastatic thyroid tumors. Patients underwent thyroid surgery, and none had received any treatment before it. The chain is built from TRBV24-1 and TRBJ2-1; 9 bases are a match to TRBD2. This TCR was sampled from a female donor with papillary thyroid cancer or a benign thyroid nodule (not recorded which). Some clones in this sample may be carry-over from other donors' samples. The specimen was tumor tissue. The DNA for the CDR3 is TGTGCCACCAGTGATCGAATGGGGCTAGCGGGGATCAATGAGCAGTTCTTC. Its translation: CATSDRMGLAGINEQFF.